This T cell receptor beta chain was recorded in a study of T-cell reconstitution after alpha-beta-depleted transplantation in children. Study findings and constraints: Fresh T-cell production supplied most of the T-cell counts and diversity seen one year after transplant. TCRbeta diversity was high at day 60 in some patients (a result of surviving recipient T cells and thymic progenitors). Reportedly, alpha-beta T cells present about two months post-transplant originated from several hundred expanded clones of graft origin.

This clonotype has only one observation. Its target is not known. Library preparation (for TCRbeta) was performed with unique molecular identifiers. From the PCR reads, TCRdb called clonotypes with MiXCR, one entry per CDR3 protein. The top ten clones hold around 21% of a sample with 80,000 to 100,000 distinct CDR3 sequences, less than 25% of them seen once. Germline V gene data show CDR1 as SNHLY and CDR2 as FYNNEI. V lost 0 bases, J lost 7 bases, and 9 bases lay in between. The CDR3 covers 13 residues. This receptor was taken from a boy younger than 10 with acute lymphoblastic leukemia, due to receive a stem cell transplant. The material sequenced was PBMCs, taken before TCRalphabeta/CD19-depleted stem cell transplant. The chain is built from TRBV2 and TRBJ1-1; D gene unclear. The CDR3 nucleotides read TGTGCCAGCAGTGAAGCGCTTCGGGTTGAAGCTTTCTTT. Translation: CASSEALRVEAFF.